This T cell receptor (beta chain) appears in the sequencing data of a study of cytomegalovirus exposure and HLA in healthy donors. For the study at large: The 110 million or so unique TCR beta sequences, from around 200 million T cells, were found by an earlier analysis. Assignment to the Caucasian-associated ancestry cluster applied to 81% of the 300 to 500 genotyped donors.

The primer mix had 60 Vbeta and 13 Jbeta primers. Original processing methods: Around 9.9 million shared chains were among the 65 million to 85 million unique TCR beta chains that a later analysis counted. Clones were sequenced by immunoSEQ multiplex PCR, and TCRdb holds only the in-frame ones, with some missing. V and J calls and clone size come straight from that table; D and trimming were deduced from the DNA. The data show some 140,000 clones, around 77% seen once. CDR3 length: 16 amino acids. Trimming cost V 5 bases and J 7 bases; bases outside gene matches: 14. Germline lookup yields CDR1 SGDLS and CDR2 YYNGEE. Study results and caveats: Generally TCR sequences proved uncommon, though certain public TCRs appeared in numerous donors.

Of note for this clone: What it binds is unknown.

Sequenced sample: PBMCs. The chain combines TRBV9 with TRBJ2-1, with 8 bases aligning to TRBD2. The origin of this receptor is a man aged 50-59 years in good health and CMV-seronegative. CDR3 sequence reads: CASSSRGSGIGNEQFF. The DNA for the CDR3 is TGTGCCAGCAGTTCCAGGGGTAGCGGGATAGGAAATGAGCAGTTCTTC.